In this sample, the clone carrying this T cell receptor beta chain turned up a few times. The antigen remains undetermined. TCRdb itself ran the reads through MiXCR, one entry per CDR3 protein. Among about 490,000 distinct CDR3 sequences listed, about a quarter were seen once. The data were taken from a study of T cell repertoires in cytomegalovirus infection. The wider study: CMV infection together with matching HLA type was indicated by public TCR beta signatures.

Study-wide findings and caveats: HLA-C-restricted, CMV-specific TCR beta clonotypes were dominant ex vivo. Using cumulative public TCR beta family frequency, the authors identified those who carried CMV together with the relevant HLA.

This CDR3 is 15 amino acids long. The germline V gene has CDR1 MGHRA and CDR2 YSYEKL. V lost 4 bases and J lost 5; bases outside the gene matches: 8. V gene TRBV4-1 combines with J gene TRBJ1-1, with TRBD1 matching 9 bases. Sequences were obtained from PBMCs. The receptor comes from a human donor in good health (CMV status not recorded). Some clones in this sample may be carry-over from other donors' samples. The CDR3 protein is CASSPDRGFWTEAFF. CDR3 coding DNA: TGCGCCAGCAGCCCGGACAGGGGATTTTGGACTGAAGCTTTCTTT.